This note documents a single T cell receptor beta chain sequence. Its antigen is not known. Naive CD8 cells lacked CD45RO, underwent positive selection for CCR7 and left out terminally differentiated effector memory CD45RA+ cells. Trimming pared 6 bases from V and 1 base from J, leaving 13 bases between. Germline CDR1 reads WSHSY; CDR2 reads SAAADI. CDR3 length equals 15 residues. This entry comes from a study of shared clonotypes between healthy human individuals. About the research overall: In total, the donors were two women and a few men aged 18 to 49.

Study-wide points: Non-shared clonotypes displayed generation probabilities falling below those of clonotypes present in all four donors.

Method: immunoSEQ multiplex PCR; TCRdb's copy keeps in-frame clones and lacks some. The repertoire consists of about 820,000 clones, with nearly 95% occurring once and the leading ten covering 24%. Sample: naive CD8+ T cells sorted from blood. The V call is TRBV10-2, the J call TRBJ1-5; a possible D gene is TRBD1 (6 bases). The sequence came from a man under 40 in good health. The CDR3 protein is CASSEGGTSNQPQHF. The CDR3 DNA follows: TGCGCCAGCAGCGAGGGGGGAACCAGCAATCAGCCCCAGCATTTT.